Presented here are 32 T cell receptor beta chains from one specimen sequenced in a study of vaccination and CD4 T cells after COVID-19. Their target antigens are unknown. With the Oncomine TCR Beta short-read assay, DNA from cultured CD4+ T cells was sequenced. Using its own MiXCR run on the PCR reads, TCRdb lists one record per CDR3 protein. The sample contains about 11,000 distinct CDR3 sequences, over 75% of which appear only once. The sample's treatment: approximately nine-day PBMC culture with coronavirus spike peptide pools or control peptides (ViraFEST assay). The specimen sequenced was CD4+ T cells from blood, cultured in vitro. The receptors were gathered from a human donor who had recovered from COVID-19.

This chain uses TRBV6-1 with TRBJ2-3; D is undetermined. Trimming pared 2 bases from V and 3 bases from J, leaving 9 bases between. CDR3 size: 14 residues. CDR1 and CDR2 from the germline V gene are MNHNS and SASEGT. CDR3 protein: CASSETRETDTQYF. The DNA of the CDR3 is TGTGCCAGCAGTGAAACAAGGGAAACAGATACGCAGTATTTT.

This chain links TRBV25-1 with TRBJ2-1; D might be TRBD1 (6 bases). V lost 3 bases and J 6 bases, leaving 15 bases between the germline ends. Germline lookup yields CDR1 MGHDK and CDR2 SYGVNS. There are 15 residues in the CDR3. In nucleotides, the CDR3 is TGTGCCAGCAGTGACCCGGGACAAGGGACCAATGAGCAGTTCTTC. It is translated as CASSDPGQGTNEQFF.

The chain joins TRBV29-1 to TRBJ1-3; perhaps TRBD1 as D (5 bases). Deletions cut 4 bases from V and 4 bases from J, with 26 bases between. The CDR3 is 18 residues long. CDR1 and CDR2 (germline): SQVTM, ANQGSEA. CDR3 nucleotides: TGCAGCGTTGGGGGAGTTGGGGGGGTTGATTCGGCAGGAAACACCATATATTTT. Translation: CSVGGVGGVDSAGNTIYF. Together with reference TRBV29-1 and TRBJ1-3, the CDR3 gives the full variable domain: SAVISQKPSRDICQRGTSLTIQCQVDSQVTMMFWYRQQPGQSLTLIATANQGSEATYESGFVIDKFPISRPNLTFSTLTVSNMSPEDSSIYLCSVGGVGGVDSAGNTIYFGEGSWLTVV.

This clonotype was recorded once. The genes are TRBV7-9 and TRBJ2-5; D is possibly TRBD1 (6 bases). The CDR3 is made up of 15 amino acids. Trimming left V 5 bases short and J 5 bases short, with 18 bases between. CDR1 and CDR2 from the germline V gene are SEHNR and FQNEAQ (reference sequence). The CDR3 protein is CASSLTQGHRETQYF. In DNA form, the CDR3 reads TGTGCCAGCAGCCTGACCCAGGGACACAGGGAGACCCAGTACTTC. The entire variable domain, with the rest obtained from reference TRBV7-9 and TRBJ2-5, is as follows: DTGVSQNPRHKITKRGQNVTFRCDPISEHNRLYWYRQTLGQGPEFLTYFQNEAQLEKSRLLSDRFSAERPKGSFSTLEIQRTEQGDSAMYLCASSLTQGHRETQYFGPGTRLLVL.

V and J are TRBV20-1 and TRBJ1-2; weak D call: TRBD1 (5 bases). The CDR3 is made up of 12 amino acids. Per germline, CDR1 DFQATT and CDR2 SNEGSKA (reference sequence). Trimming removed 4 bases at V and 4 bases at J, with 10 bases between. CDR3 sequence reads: CSAKVGTYGYTF. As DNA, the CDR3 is TGCAGTGCTAAAGTGGGGACCTATGGCTACACCTTC.

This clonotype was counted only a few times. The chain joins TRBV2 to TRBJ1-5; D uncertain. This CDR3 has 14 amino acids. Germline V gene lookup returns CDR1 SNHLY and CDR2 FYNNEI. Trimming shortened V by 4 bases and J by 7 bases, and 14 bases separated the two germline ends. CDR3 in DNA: TGTGCCAGCAGTGCGGAAAGGCCGGAACAGCCCCAGCATTTT. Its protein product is CASSAERPEQPQHF.

The CDR3 loop reads CSASGGDTEAFF. CDR3 DNA: TGCAGTGCGAGTGGGGGAGACACTGAAGCTTTCTTT. This chain connects TRBV20-1 to TRBJ1-1; tentatively, D is TRBD1 (5 bases). V was clipped by 6 bases and J by 3 bases, with 11 bases between them. This CDR3 contains 12 residues. Per germline, CDR1 DFQATT and CDR2 SNEGSKA (reference sequence).

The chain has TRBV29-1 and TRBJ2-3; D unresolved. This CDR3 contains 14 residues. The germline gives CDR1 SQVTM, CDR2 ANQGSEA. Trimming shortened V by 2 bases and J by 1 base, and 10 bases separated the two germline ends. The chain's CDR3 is CSVEPDFGTDTQYF. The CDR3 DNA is TGCAGCGTTGAACCAGACTTTGGCACAGATACGCAGTATTTT.

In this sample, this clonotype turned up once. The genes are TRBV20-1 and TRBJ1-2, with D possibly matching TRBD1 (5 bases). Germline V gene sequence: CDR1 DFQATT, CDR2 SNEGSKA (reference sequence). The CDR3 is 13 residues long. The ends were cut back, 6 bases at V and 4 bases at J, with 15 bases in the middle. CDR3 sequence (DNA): TGCAGTGCAGGCGAACGGGGGGGCTATGGCTACACCTTC. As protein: CSAGERGGYGYTF.

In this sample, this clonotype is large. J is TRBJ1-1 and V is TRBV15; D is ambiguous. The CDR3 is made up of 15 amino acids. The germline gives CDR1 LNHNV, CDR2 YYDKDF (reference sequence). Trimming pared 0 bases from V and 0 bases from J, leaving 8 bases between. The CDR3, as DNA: TGTGCCACCAGCAGAGATCAGAGCTTGAACACTGAAGCTTTCTTT. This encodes CATSRDQSLNTEAFF.

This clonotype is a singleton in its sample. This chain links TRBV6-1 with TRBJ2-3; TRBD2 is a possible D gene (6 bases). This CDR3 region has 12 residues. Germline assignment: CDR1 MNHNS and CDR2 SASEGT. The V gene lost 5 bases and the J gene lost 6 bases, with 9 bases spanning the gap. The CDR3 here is CASSRSGDTQYF. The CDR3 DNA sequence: TGTGCCAGCAGTCGAAGCGGGGATACGCAGTATTTT.

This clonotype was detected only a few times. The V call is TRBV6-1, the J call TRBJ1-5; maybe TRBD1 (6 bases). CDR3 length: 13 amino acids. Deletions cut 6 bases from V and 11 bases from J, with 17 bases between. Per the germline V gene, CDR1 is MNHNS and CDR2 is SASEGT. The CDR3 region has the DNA TGTGCCAGCAGCCAACAGGGTCAGGGGTCCCAGCATTTT. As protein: CASSQQGQGSQHF.

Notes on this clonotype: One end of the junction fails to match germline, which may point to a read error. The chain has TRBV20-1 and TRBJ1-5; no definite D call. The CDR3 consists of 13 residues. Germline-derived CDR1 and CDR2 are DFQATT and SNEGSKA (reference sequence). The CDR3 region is CSARGPENQPQHF. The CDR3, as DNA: TGCAGTGCCAGAGGCCCGGAGAATCAGCCCCAGCATTTT.

The chain's CDR3 is CASSRTGGASSYEQYF. In DNA, the CDR3 is TGTGCCAGCAGTCGGACAGGGGGCGCTAGCTCCTACGAGCAGTACTTC. The rearrangement uses TRBV28 and TRBJ2-7; 11 positions match TRBD1. V trimming: 5 bases; J trimming: 0 bases; junction bases outside the gene matches: 6. The CDR3 consists of 16 residues. Germline loops: CDR1 MDHEN, CDR2 SYDVKM.

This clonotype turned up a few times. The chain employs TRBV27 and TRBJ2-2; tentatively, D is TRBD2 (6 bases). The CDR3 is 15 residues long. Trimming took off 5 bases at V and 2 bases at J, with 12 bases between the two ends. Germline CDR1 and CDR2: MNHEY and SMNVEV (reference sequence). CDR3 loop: CASSILSGNTGELFF. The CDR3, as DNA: TGTGCCAGCAGTATCCTTAGCGGCAACACCGGGGAGCTGTTTTTT.

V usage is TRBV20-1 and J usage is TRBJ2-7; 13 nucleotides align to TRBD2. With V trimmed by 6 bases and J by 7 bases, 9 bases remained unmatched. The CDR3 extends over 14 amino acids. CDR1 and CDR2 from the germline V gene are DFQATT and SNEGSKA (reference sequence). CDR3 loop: CSAQTSGRRREQYF. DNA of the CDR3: TGCAGTGCCCAGACTAGCGGGAGGCGGCGGGAGCAGTACTTC.

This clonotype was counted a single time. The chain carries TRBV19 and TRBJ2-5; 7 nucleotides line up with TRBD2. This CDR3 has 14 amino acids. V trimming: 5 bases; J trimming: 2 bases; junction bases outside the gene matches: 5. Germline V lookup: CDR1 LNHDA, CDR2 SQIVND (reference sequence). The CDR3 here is CASSSLGGQETQYF. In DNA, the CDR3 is TGTGCCAGTAGTTCCCTCGGGGGGCAAGAGACCCAGTACTTC.

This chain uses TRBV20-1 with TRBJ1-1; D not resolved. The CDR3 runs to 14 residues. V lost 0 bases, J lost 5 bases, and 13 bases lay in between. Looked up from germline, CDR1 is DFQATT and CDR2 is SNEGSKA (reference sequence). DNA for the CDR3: TGCAGTGCTAGAGATCCAGGACGACGTACTGAAGCTTTCTTT. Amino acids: CSARDPGRRTEAFF.

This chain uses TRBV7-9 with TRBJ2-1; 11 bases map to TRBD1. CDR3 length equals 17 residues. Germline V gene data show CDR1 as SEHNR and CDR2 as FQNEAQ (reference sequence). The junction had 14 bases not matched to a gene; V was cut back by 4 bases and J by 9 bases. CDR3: CASSSTYSGQGAPEQFF. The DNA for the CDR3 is TGTGCCAGCAGCTCGACCTACTCCGGACAGGGGGCACCTGAGCAGTTCTTC.

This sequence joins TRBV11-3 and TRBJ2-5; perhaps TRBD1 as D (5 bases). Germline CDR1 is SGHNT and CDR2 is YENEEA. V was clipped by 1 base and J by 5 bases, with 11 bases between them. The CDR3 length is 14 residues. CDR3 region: CASSLAAGYETQYF. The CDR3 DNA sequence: TGTGCCAGCAGCTTAGCAGCAGGGTACGAGACCCAGTACTTC. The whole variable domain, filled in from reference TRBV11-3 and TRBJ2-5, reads EAGVVQSPRYKIIEKKQPVAFWCNPISGHNTLYWYLQNLGQGPELLIRYENEEAVDDSQLPKDRFSAERLKGVDSTLKIQPAELGDSAVYLCASSLAAGYETQYFGPGTRLLVL.

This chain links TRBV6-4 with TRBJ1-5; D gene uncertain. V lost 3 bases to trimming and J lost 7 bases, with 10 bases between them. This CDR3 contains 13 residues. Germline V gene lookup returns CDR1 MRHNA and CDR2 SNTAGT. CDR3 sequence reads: CASSDVGGQPQHF. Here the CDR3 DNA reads TGTGCCAGCAGTGATGTCGGAGGACAGCCCCAGCATTTT.

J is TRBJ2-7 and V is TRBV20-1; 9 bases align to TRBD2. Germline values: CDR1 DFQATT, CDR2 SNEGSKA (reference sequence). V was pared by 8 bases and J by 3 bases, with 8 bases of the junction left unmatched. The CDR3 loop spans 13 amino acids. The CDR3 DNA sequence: TGCAGTTCGACTAGCGGAAACCTCTACGAGCAGTACTTC. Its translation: CSSTSGNLYEQYF.

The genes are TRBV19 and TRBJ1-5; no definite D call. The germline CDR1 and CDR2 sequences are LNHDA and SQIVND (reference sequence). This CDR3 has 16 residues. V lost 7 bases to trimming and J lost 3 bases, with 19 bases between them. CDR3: CASMGRTRRLNQPQHF. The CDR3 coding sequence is TGTGCCAGTATGGGGAGGACGCGGAGACTCAATCAGCCCCAGCATTTT.

This CDR3 is CAWTDGHSNQPQHF. CDR3 DNA sequence: TGTGCCTGGACCGACGGTCATAGCAATCAGCCCCAGCATTTT. This chain links TRBV30 with TRBJ1-5; no clear D. The V and J ends lost 4 bases and 0 bases respectively, with 10 bases between them. Per germline, CDR1 GTSNPN and CDR2 SVGIG (reference sequence). This CDR3 is 14 amino acids long. The full variable domain, rest sourced from reference TRBV30 and TRBJ1-5, is SQTIHQWPATLVQPVGSPLSLECTVEGTSNPNLYWYRQAAGRGLQLLFYSVGIGQISSEVPQNLSASRPQDRQFILSSKKLLLSDSGFYLCAWTDGHSNQPQHFGDGTRLSIL.

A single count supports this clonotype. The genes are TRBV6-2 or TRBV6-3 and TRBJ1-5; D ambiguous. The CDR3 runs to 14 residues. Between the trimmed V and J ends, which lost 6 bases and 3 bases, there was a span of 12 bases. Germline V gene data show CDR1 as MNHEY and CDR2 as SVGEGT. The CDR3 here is CASRPPRDNQPQHF. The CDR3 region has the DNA TGTGCCAGCAGACCCCCGAGGGACAATCAGCCCCAGCATTTT.

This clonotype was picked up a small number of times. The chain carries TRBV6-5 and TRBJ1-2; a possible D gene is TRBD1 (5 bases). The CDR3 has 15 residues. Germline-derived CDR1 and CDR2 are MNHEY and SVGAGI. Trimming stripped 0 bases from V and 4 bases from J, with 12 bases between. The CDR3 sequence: CASSYSGGSGYGYTF. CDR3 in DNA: TGTGCCAGCAGTTACTCCGGGGGGTCGGGCTATGGCTACACCTTC.

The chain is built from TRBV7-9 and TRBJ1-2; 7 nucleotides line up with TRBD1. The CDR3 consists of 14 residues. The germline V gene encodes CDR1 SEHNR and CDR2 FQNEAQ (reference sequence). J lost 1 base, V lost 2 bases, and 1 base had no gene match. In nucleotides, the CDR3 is TGTGCCAGCAGCTTAACAGGGGTTAACTATGGCTACACCTTC. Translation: CASSLTGVNYGYTF.

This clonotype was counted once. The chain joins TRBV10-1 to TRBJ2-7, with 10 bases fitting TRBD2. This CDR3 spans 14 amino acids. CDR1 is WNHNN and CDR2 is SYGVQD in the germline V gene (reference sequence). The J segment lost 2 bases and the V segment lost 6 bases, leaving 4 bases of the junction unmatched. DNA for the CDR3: TGCGCCAGCAGCCGGACTAGCGGTCCCTACGAGCAGTACTTC. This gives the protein CASSRTSGPYEQYF.

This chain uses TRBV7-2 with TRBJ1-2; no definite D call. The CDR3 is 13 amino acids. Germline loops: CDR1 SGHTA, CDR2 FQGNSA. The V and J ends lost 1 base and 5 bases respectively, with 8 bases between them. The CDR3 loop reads CASSLVGQYGYTF. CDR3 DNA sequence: TGTGCCAGCAGCTTAGTTGGGCAGTATGGCTACACCTTC.

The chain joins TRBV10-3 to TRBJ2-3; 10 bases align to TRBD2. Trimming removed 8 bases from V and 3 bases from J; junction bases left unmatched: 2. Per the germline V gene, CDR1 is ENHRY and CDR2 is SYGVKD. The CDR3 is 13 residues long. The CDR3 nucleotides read TGTGCCATCGGACTAGCGGAAACAGATACGCAGTATTTT. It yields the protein CAIGLAETDTQYF.

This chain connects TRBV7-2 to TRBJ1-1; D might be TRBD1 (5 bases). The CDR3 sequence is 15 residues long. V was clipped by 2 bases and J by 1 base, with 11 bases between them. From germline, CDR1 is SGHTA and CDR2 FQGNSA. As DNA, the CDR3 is TGTGCCAGCAGCTTATCCGCCGGACAGAACACTGAAGCTTTCTTT. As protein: CASSLSAGQNTEAFF.

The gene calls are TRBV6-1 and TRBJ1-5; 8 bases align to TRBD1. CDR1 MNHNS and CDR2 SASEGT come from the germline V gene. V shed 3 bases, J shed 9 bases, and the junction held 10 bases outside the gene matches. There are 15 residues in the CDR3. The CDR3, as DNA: TGTGCCAGCAGTGACCGGACAGGGCGGGGAATGCCCCAGCATTTT. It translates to CASSDRTGRGMPQHF.